One sample yielded the 7 T cell receptor beta chains listed below, sequenced in a study of CD8 T cells in ankylosing spondylitis. Study-wide findings and caveats: Characteristic, it appeared, of ankylosing spondylitis blood was a TCR beta motif of roughly eight highly homologous variants.

Which antigens these TCRs recognize remains unknown. TCRdb reprocessed the 5' RACE reads via MiXCR and lists one record per CDR3 protein. Among 500,000 or so distinct CDR3 sequences listed, approximately 5.3% were seen once. Material: blood, either unsorted or a sorted T cell fraction (not recorded which). These receptors were taken from a male donor with ankylosing spondylitis.

The sample holds many counts of this clonotype. The chain uses TRBV7-8 and TRBJ2-1; 9 nucleotides line up with TRBD2. V gave up 0 bases and J gave up 3 bases; unmatched junction bases: 12. Germline V gives CDR1 SGHVS, CDR2 FQNEAQ. The CDR3 is 19 residues long. The CDR3 here is CASSLATVAGDRYYNEQFF. The CDR3 DNA is TGTGCCAGCAGCTTAGCGACGGTAGCGGGAGACCGTTACTACAATGAGCAGTTCTTC.

This clonotype was recorded at least ten times. This chain links TRBV7-9 with TRBJ2-7; 9 bases fit TRBD2. CDR3 length: 14 amino acids. Germline trimming cut 6 bases from V and 3 bases from J; bases unmatched to any gene: 6. From germline, CDR1 is SEHNR and CDR2 FQNEAQ (reference sequence). CDR3 region: CASSFPAGGYEQYF. CDR3 bases: TGTGCCAGCAGTTTCCCAGCGGGGGGCTACGAGCAGTACTTC. Supplemented by reference TRBV7-9 and TRBJ2-7, the full variable domain reads DTGVSQNPRHKITKRGQNVTFRCDPISEHNRLYWYRQTLGQGPEFLTYFQNEAQLEKSRLLSDRFSAERPKGSFSTLEIQRTEQGDSAMYLCASSFPAGGYEQYFGPGTRLTVT.

This clonotype was counted at least ten times. CDR3 nucleotides: TGCAGTGCTGGGACCCACCGGGCCCCTTACGATGATCAGCCCCAGCATTTT. It codes for CSAGTHRAPYDDQPQHF. The chain employs TRBV20-1 and TRBJ1-5; tentative D call: TRBD1 (5 bases). The germline gives CDR1 DFQATT, CDR2 SNEGSKA (reference sequence). The CDR3 length is 17 residues. The V end was cut by 5 bases, the J end by 5 bases, with 25 bases between.

This clonotype was recorded at least ten times. The chain's CDR3 is CASSTPYEQYF. The CDR3 nucleotides are TGTGCCAGCAGCACCCCCTACGAGCAGTACTTC. The rearrangement joins TRBV9 to TRBJ2-7, with D hard to call. The ends were cut back, 4 bases at V and 2 bases at J, with 4 bases in the middle. Germline lookup yields CDR1 SGDLS and CDR2 YYNGEE. The CDR3 contains 11 residues.

This clonotype was counted ten times or more. The chain is built from TRBV27 and TRBJ2-2; D is unresolved. Germline assignment: CDR1 MNHEY and CDR2 SMNVEV (reference sequence). V lost 3 bases to trimming and J lost 5 bases, with 7 bases between them. This CDR3 has 13 amino acids. The CDR3 protein is CASSFYPTGELFF. CDR3 DNA: TGTGCCAGCAGTTTCTATCCGACCGGGGAGCTGTTTTTT.

This clonotype occurred many times. This chain links TRBV20-1 with TRBJ2-7; the match to TRBD1 covers 7 bases. Per the germline V gene, CDR1 is DFQATT and CDR2 is SNEGSKA (reference sequence). Germline trimming cut 3 bases from V and 8 bases from J; bases unmatched to any gene: 13. CDR3 length: 14 amino acids. CDR3 in amino acids: CSASRQGDMGKQYF. The DNA of the CDR3 is TGCAGTGCTAGTAGGCAGGGGGATATGGGGAAGCAGTACTTC.

Many counts were recorded for this clonotype. The V call is TRBV5-1, the J call TRBJ1-2, with D unresolved. Germline CDR1 is SGHRS and CDR2 is YFSETQ. The V end lost 5 bases, the J end lost 4 bases, and 15 bases lay between the germline ends. This CDR3 spans 14 amino acids. DNA for the CDR3: TGCGCCAGCAGGACGTCGTGGCAGGCCTATGGCTACACCTTC. Protein product: CASRTSWQAYGYTF.